The rows below give T cell receptor beta chains drawn from one sample of a study of cytomegalovirus exposure and HLA in healthy donors. Sequencing was performed with immunoSEQ multiplex PCR; in TCRdb, only in-frame clones are kept and a portion is missing. This repertoire shows 150,000 to 200,000 clones, about 87% found once; its top ten account for roughly 1.5%. The sample consisted of PBMCs. The receptor source for this set is a woman in her twenties or thirties in good health and CMV-seronegative. Each CDR3 is given with its conserved first and last residue. A D gene is named only where the DNA matches it firmly. A row's size may be missing; if present it is once, few, many or a size class.

size,J,V,D,DNA,CDR3
NA,TRBJ2-7,TRBV4-1,TRBD1,TGCGCCAGCACACCCGGGACAGGGCTCTACGAGCAGTACTTC,CASTPGTGLYEQYF
NA,TRBJ2-1,TRBV27,TRBD2,TGTGCCAGCAGTTGGGGACTAGCGTACTACAATGAGCAGTTCTTC,CASSWGLAYYNEQFF
NA,TRBJ1-5,TRBV16,NA,TGTGCCAGCAGCCAAGACTCGTTCATGGCCCAGCATTTT,CASSQDSFMAQHF
NA,TRBJ2-5,TRBV19,TRBD1,TGTGCCAGTAAAGGACAGGCCGGGGAGACCCAGTACTTC,CASKGQAGETQYF
NA,TRBJ1-4,TRBV6-1,NA,TGTGCCAGCAGTGATTCCCCCGCAGGGCCGGGTAATGAAAAACTGTTTTTT,CASSDSPAGPGNEKLFF
NA,TRBJ2-5,TRBV6-6,TRBD1,TGTGCCAGCAGTTACGAGGGGGCACGGGAGACCCAGTACTTC,CASSYEGARETQYF
NA,TRBJ2-2,TRBV5-1,TRBD2,TGCGCCAGCAGTGGGACTAGCGGACTAAACACCGGGGAGCTGTTTTTT,CASSGTSGLNTGELFF
NA,TRBJ1-1,TRBV2,NA,TGTGCCAGCAGTGAGGACAGCTACACTGAAGCTTTCTTT,CASSEDSYTEAFF
NA,TRBJ2-5,TRBV6-5,NA,TGTGCCAGCAGTCCAGGACAGAGACAAGAGACCCAGTACTTC,CASSPGQRQETQYF
NA,TRBJ1-1,TRBV9,NA,TGTGCCAGCAGCGTAGCTTCTGGGCAGGGGAACACTGAAGCTTTCTTT,CASSVASGQGNTEAFF
few,TRBJ1-3,TRBV13,NA,TGTGCCAGCAGCCTCGCATTGGGTCAGCGCTCTGGAAACACCATATATTTT,CASSLALGQRSGNTIYF
NA,TRBJ2-3,TRBV30,NA,TGTGCCTGGAGTATAGGGGCAGGAGATACGCAGTATTTT,CAWSIGAGDTQYF
few,TRBJ1-5,TRBV30,NA,TGTGCCTGGACCGGTGGGGGGGCGGATCCCCATCAGCCCCAGCATTTT,CAWTGGGADPHQPQHF
few,TRBJ2-2,TRBV7-9,NA,TGTGCCAGCAAGATATTAGACACCGGGGAGCTGTTTTTT,CASKILDTGELFF
NA,TRBJ2-7,TRBV18,TRBD2,TGTGCCAGCTCACCTTCGACGGGAGGGTCCTACGAGCAGTACTTC,CASSPSTGGSYEQYF
NA,TRBJ1-1,TRBV18,TRBD1,TGTGCCAGCTCACCACAGCTTTTTGCCTCAGGGGGCCAGGGGTCCGGTGAAGCTTTCTTT,CASSPQLFASGGQGSGEAFF
NA,TRBJ1-1,TRBV6-5,NA,TGTGCCAGCAGTTACTCGAAATCAGGGAGGGCCGGAGCTTTCTTT,CASSYSKSGRAGAFF
NA,TRBJ1-1,TRBV10-3,NA,TGTGCCCTAAGACAATTTATGAACACTGAAGCTTTCTTT,CALRQFMNTEAFF
NA,TRBJ2-5,TRBV6-4,NA,TGTGCCCTACCGGACTGGGGGCCCGAGACCCAGTACTTC,CALPDWGPETQYF
NA,TRBJ2-3,TRBV4-1,TRBD2,TGCGCCAGCAGCCCCCCCGGCCCGGGACTAGCGGGGGAAACTAGCACAGATACGCAGTATTTT,CASSPPGPGLAGETSTDTQYF
NA,TRBJ1-2,TRBV10-3,TRBD1,TGTGCCATCAGTGAGTCTGGGCAGGGGGCGCATGGCTACACCTTC,CAISESGQGAHGYTF
few,TRBJ1-2,TRBV19,TRBD1,TGTGCCAGTAGTGCCCCGGACAGGGGGAACTATGGCTACACCTTC,CASSAPDRGNYGYTF
NA,TRBJ2-1,TRBV18,NA,TGTGCCAGCTCACCCGGGGTGCAAATGGATCTCCAGTTCTTC,CASSPGVQMDLQFF
NA,TRBJ2-7,TRBV27,NA,TGTGCCAGCAGTGCTGATGTGGGCTCGTCCTACGAGCAGTACTTC,CASSADVGSSYEQYF
NA,TRBJ2-2,TRBV9,NA,TGTGCCAGCAGCGTATCGGGTCTGACCGGGGAGCTGTTTTTT,CASSVSGLTGELFF
NA,TRBJ1-2,TRBV7-2,NA,TGTGCCAGCAGCCAACAGGGCCCCGGCCTCTATGGCTACACCTTC,CASSQQGPGLYGYTF
NA,TRBJ2-3,TRBV11-2,NA,TGTGCCAGCAGCTACCCGCAGAGCACAGATACGCAGTATTTT,CASSYPQSTDTQYF
NA,TRBJ1-2,TRBV2,TRBD1,TGTGCCAGCAGTGAGAGAGTTACAGGGGGGTTCGTTAACTATGGCTACACCTTC,CASSERVTGGFVNYGYTF
NA,TRBJ1-3,TRBV13,NA,TGTGCCAGCAGCCTGGACAGTAGTGCCACCATATATTTT,CASSLDSSATIYF
NA,TRBJ1-5,TRBV11-2,NA,TGTGCCAGCAGCTTAGATCTGACTAGTCCGCCCCAGCATTTT,CASSLDLTSPPQHF
NA,TRBJ1-1,TRBV19,NA,TGTGCCAGTAGTATTGTGTACATGAACACTGAAGCTTTCTTT,CASSIVYMNTEAFF
NA,TRBJ1-2,TRBV5-1,TRBD1,TGCGCCAGCAGCAAGGGACAGGGGGTGGGCGTCTATGGCTACACCTTC,CASSKGQGVGVYGYTF
NA,TRBJ1-2,TRBV5-6,TRBD1,TGTGCCAGCAGCTTGTACGGACAGGCGACCTATGGCTACACCTTC,CASSLYGQATYGYTF
NA,TRBJ2-3,TRBV25-1,TRBD2,TGTGCCAGCAGTGGCTCCGGGACTAGCGGGGGGAAAACAGATACGCAGTATTTT,CASSGSGTSGGKTDTQYF
once,TRBJ2-1,TRBV30,NA,TGTGCCTGGAGTGTAGTTGGTGGGCGGCAGTTCTTC,CAWSVVGGRQFF
NA,TRBJ1-2,TRBV5-1,TRBD1,TGCGCCAGCAGCGCGATGACAGGGGGGTCGAATGGCTACACCTTC,CASSAMTGGSNGYTF
NA,TRBJ1-1,TRBV9,TRBD1,TGTGCCAGCAGCCTCAACACAGGGGTCACTGAAGCTTTCTTT,CASSLNTGVTEAFF
NA,TRBJ1-2,TRBV30,NA,TGTGCCTGGACCACAGGGTCGGCTTTAAGGGGCTACACCTTC,CAWTTGSALRGYTF
NA,TRBJ1-1,TRBV19,TRBD1,TGTGCCAGTAGTTTAGGACAGGGGCTCCGAACTGAAGCTTTCTTT,CASSLGQGLRTEAFF
NA,TRBJ2-7,TRBV9,NA,TGTGCCAGCAGCGTATTCCCCCGGGGGGACACCGACGAGCAGTACTTC,CASSVFPRGDTDEQYF
NA,TRBJ2-7,TRBV5-1,TRBD2,TGCGCCAGCACCCTCCAGACTAGCGGGGTTTACGAGCAGTACTTC,CASTLQTSGVYEQYF
NA,TRBJ1-6,TRBV5-3,NA,TGTGCCAGAAGCTTGGGGATGGGCAATTCACCCCTCCACTTT,CARSLGMGNSPLHF
NA,TRBJ2-5,TRBV7-2,TRBD2,TGTGCCAGCAGCCTGACTAGCGGGGGGGCCCGTTGGGAGACCCAGTACTTC,CASSLTSGGARWETQYF
NA,TRBJ1-5,TRBV2,NA,TGTGCCAGCAGGGCCTGGACAGGCAATCAGCCCCAGCATTTT,CASRAWTGNQPQHF
NA,TRBJ2-7,TRBV27,TRBD1,TGTGCCAGCAGTATGGTACAGGGGGCATACGAGCAGTACTTC,CASSMVQGAYEQYF
NA,TRBJ1-2,TRBV5-6,NA,TGTGCCAGCAGCTTGGTGTCCGGGGGTGTCTCTAACTATGGCTACACCTTC,CASSLVSGGVSNYGYTF
NA,TRBJ2-7,TRBV5-1,TRBD2,TGCGCCAGCACTCCTCTTAGCGGGGGGGTCTACGAGCAGTACTTC,CASTPLSGGVYEQYF
NA,TRBJ2-3,TRBV6-4,TRBD2,TGTGCCAGCAGTGTAAGCGGGGGCACAGATACGCAGTATTTT,CASSVSGGTDTQYF
once,TRBJ2-2,TRBV9,NA,TGTGCCAGCAGCGTAGTCCCTAACACCGGGGAGCTGTTTTTT,CASSVVPNTGELFF
NA,TRBJ2-2,TRBV7-9,NA,TGTGCCAGCAGCTTGCCGGGCGGGGAGCTGTTTTTT,CASSLPGGELFF
NA,TRBJ2-2,TRBV5-4,TRBD1,TGTGCCAGCAGCTCCGGGACAGCGACCGGGGAGCTGTTTTTT,CASSSGTATGELFF
NA,TRBJ2-1,TRBV9,NA,TGTGCCAGCAGCGTACGAATAGGGCCCGAGGGCAATGAGCAGTTCTTC,CASSVRIGPEGNEQFF
NA,TRBJ2-5,TRBV7-2,TRBD1,TGTGCCAGCAGCTTAGCAGGACAGGGTAAACAGACCCAGTACTTC,CASSLAGQGKQTQYF
NA,TRBJ1-1,TRBV5-6,TRBD1,TGTGCCAGCAGCCCCACCCCGGGACAGGGATCTTCAGCTTTCTTT,CASSPTPGQGSSAFF
NA,TRBJ2-3,TRBV4-1,TRBD2,TGCGCCAGCAGCCAACCTAGCGGGGGTGATTACCCAGATACGCAGTATTTT,CASSQPSGGDYPDTQYF
NA,TRBJ1-5,TRBV7-8,NA,TGTGCCAGCAGGGCGGGTCTCGGCGATCAGCCCCAGCATTTT,CASRAGLGDQPQHF
NA,TRBJ2-1,TRBV2,TRBD2,TGTGCCAGCACAGGACTGGGAAGTCGGGAGGATGAGCAGTTCTTC,CASTGLGSREDEQFF
NA,TRBJ2-5,TRBV7-9,NA,TGTGCCAGCAGCTCCCGGTACGGGGAGACCCAGTACTTC,CASSSRYGETQYF
many,TRBJ1-2,TRBV7-2,TRBD1,TGTGCCAGCAGCGCGACAGGGCTCAACTATGGCTACACCTTC,CASSATGLNYGYTF
few,TRBJ2-2,TRBV7-7,NA,TGTGCCAGCAGCCCTCTCACCGGGGAGCTGTTTTTT,CASSPLTGELFF